This T cell receptor beta chain was retrieved from a study of T cells in Graves' hyperthyroidism and ophthalmopathy. The CDR3 covers 13 residues. V lost 8 bases and J lost 4; bases outside the gene matches: 7. CDR1 and CDR2 from the germline V gene are MNHNS and SASEGT. Amplification yielded TCR beta CDR3 regions, with RNA transcripts as the source. TCR CDR3 regions were first amplified by RT-PCR with HTBI primers. MiXCR was run by TCRdb on the multiplex PCR reads, yielding one entry per CDR3 protein. Altogether around 300,000 distinct CDR3 sequences are present, about 20% being singletons, with the ten largest covering about 60%. This clonotype was seen only a few times.

This chain joins TRBV6-1 and TRBJ2-7, with TRBD2 matching 8 bases. The specimen sequenced was blood. The sequence derives from a man aged 25-40 years with Graves' ophthalmopathy. The CDR3 DNA follows: TGTGCCAGCCGGACGGGAGGGCGATACGAGCAGTACTTC. As protein: CASRTGGRYEQYF.